Sequencing of this T cell receptor (beta chain) was carried out in a study of identifying expanded T cells in peripheral blood. Study-level points and caveats: Clone count variance between two-week samples rose with total template count. Around 1.2 clones differed between technical replicates, versus around 15 and 19 over time.

No infections or other immune events were documented during collection. In its sample, this clone was seen once. What it recognizes is unknown. TCRdb's table, derived via immunoSEQ multiplex PCR, lists solely in-frame clones and lacks some. The table lists some 77,000 clones, 88% of them singletons. Germline V gene data show CDR1 as SSHAT and CDR2 as FNYEAQ (reference sequence). The V segment lost 4 bases and the J segment 1 base; nucleotides outside the gene matches: 6. The CDR3 spans 16 residues. The sequence derives from a person aged 18 to 75 in good health. The specimen sequenced was blood. The chain combines TRBV7-7 with TRBJ2-5; TRBD1 aligns across 10 bases. The CDR3 DNA reads as TGTGCCAGCAGCTGGGGGACAGGGGCAAGCCAAGAGACCCAGTACTTC. As protein: CASSWGTGASQETQYF.